This T cell receptor (beta chain) appears in the sequencing data of a study of chemoradiotherapy in HPV16-positive cancers. About the study: A couple of HPV16-positive patients' cells yielded candidate HPV-specific clones and common motifs. The study's findings and limits: During treatment, candidate HPV-specific clones and E7-related motifs expanded in tumor.

As concerns this clone: Its antigen remains unknown.

The CDR3 covers 15 residues. V was clipped by 3 bases and J by 8 bases, with 16 bases between them. CDR1 is LNHDA and CDR2 is SQIVND in the germline V gene (reference sequence). The protocol was immunoSEQ multiplex PCR, while the TCRdb copy is restricted to in-frame clones and leaves out a portion. The repertoire holds about 12,000 clones, with 75% to 85% as singletons. The receptor comes from a human donor with HPV-associated anogenital cancer. The sample was collected from a patient who underwent chemoradiotherapy. V is TRBV19 and J is TRBJ1-4, with no clear D. The CDR3 is CASSISHGNLEKLFF. The CDR3 coding sequence is TGTGCCAGTAGTATCTCGCACGGAAACCTCGAAAAACTGTTTTTT.